One sample yielded the 8 T cell receptor beta chains listed below, sequenced in a study of B cell selection in AIRE deficiency. Method: immunoSEQ multiplex PCR; TCRdb's copy keeps in-frame clones and lacks some. Here the sample spans under 30,000 clones, roughly 98% being singletons. The sorted conventional CD4 T cells were gated as CD4+CD127+. Sequencing input: conventional CD4+ T cells sorted from PBMCs. The receptor source for this set is a human donor with AIRE deficiency.

The rearrangement links TRBV21-1 to TRBJ1-5. TRBV21-1 is a documented pseudogene. The CDR3 has 15 amino acids. Here the CDR3 reads CASSKGGRINQPQHF. The CDR3 coding sequence is TGTGCCAGCAGCAAAGGAGGCAGAATCAATCAGCCCCAGCATTTT.

The CDR3 region is CASSPRAANTGELFF. CDR3 nucleotides: TGTGCCAGCAGCCCCAGGGCGGCGAACACCGGGGAGCTGTTTTTT. This chain joins TRBV14 and TRBJ2-2; D is perhaps TRBD1 (5 bases). CDR3 size: 15 residues. Germline V gene data show CDR1 as SGHDN and CDR2 as FVKESK. V was shortened by 4 bases and J by 0 bases, with 9 bases between the two germline ends.

This rearrangement joins TRBV7-9 to TRBJ2-1; 9 bases are a match to TRBD2. The CDR3 has 15 residues. Germline values: CDR1 SEHNR, CDR2 FQNEAQ (reference sequence). The V segment lost 5 bases and the J segment 4 bases; nucleotides outside the gene matches: 6. This chain's CDR3 is CASSSSGRSYNEQFF. CDR3 nucleotide sequence: TGTGCCAGCAGCAGTAGCGGGAGAAGTTACAATGAGCAGTTCTTC.

A word on this clone: The germline gene is not matched at one end of the junction; a read error may be the cause. The V and J genes are TRBV29-1 and TRBJ2-3, with 9 bases lining up with TRBD2. The CDR3 runs to 14 residues. Germline CDR1 SQVTM, CDR2 ANQGSEA. The CDR3 bases are TGCAGCGCTGTCCAGCGGGAGGTGACAGATACGCAGTGTTTT. Translation gives CSAVQREVTDTQCF.

This clone occurred once. The chain recombines TRBV11-2 with TRBJ2-7; 13 positions match TRBD2. V trimming: 5 bases; J trimming: 4 bases; junction bases outside the gene matches: 8. Per the germline V gene, CDR1 is SGHAT and CDR2 is FQNNGV. This CDR3 is 16 amino acids long. For the CDR3, the DNA is TGTGCCAGCAGCAAACTTGGACTAGCGGGGGAATACGAGCAGTACTTC. It yields the protein CASSKLGLAGEYEQYF.

The chain combines TRBV11-2 with TRBJ2-7; no firm D call. Trimming stripped 0 bases from V and 2 bases from J, with 11 bases between. This CDR3 spans 15 amino acids. CDR1 is SGHAT, CDR2 FQNNGV, per germline. CDR3 sequence reads: CASSLEMGSPYEQYF. The CDR3 DNA is TGTGCCAGCAGCTTAGAAATGGGAAGTCCCTACGAGCAGTACTTC.

This rearrangement joins TRBV2 to TRBJ1-2, with TRBD1 as a possible D gene (6 bases). Between the trimmed V and J ends, which lost 2 bases and 5 bases, there was a span of 12 bases. The CDR3 is 14 residues long. The germline gives CDR1 SNHLY, CDR2 FYNNEI. CDR3 nucleotide sequence: TGTGCCAGCAGTGAACTGGGGGCGACTTATGGCTACACCTTC. It translates to CASSELGATYGYTF.

This chain uses TRBV14 with TRBJ1-1, with D unclear. The CDR3 extends over 12 amino acids. V was cut by 5 bases and J by 4 bases, with 8 bases left in between. Germline CDR1 SGHDN, CDR2 FVKESK. CDR3 in amino acids: CASSFMGTEAFF. CDR3 bases: TGTGCCAGCAGCTTTATGGGCACTGAAGCTTTCTTT. Combining the CDR3 with reference TRBV14 and TRBJ1-1 gives the whole variable domain EAGVTQFPSHSVIEKGQTVTLRCDPISGHDNLYWYRRVMGKEIKFLLHFVKESKQDESGMPNNRFLAERTGGTYSTLKVQPAELEDSGVYFCASSFMGTEAFFGQGTRLTVV.